The sequence of this TCR beta chain was determined in a study of T cell responses to AZD1222 COVID-19 vaccine. Findings and limits, study-wide: Compared with day 0, the breadth and depth of the Spike-specific TCR repertoire rose significantly after two doses of AZD1222. Reports indicate that nearly half of spike-specific TCRs are directed at unmutated variant regions.

Germline V gene lookup returns CDR1 LNHDA and CDR2 SQIVND (reference sequence). The CDR3 totals 14 residues. V was trimmed by 6 bases and J by 2 bases, leaving 12 bases between them. The data were produced by immunoSEQ multiplex PCR, yet TCRdb's version contains in-frame clones alone and is incomplete. This sample has about 97,000 clones, with roughly nine tenths found just once. This clone was found once. No antigen is known for it. The chain joins TRBV19 to TRBJ2-3; the D is unclear. The source is an adult in good health. Source: peripheral blood, taken on day 0 of AZD1222 vaccination. CDR3 amino acids: CASRSRADTDTQYF. As DNA, the CDR3 is TGTGCCAGTAGAAGTAGAGCCGACACAGATACGCAGTATTTT.